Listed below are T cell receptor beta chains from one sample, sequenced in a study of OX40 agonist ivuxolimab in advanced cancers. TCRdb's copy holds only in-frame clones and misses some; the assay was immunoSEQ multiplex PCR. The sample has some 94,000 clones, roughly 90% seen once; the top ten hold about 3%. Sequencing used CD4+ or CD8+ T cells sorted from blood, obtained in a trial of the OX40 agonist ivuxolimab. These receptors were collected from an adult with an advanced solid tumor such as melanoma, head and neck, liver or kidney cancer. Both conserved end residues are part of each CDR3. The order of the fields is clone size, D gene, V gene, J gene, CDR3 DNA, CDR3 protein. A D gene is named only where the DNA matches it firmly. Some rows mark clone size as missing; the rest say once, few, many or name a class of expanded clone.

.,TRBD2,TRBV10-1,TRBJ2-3,TGCGCCAGCAGTGAGGGACGGGGGGTAGCCACAGATACGCAGTATTTT,CASSEGRGVATDTQYF
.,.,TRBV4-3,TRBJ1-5,TGCGCCAGCAGCCAGGAGGTATACTATAGCAATCAGCCCCAGCATTTT,CASSQEVYYSNQPQHF
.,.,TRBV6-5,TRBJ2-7,TGTGCCAGCGGAGACAGTCACTACGAGCAGTACTTC,CASGDSHYEQYF
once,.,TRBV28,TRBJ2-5,TGTGCCAGCAGCACCATTGGGCAGTTCGGTGAGACCCAGTACTTC,CASSTIGQFGETQYF
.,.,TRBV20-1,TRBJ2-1,TGCAGTGCAAACTATTACAATGAGCAGTTCTTC,CSANYYNEQFF
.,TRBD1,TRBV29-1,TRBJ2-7,TGCAGCGTCGCCGGGACAGGGGACTCCTACGAGCAGTACTTC,CSVAGTGDSYEQYF
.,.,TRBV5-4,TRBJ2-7,TGTGCCAGCAGCTTGGCTACCGAGCAGTACTTC,CASSLATEQYF
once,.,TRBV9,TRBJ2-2,TGTGCCAGCGGCCCACTAACCGGGGAGCTGTTTTTT,CASGPLTGELFF
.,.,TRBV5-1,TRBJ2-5,TGCGCCAGCTCTACCGAAGAGACCCAGTACTTC,CASSTEETQYF
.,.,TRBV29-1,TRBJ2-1,TGCAGCGTCGGCCACAGCGGGGAGCAGTTCTTC,CSVGHSGEQFF
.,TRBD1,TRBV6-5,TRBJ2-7,TGTGCCAGCAGTTACATGGACAGGGTTGGCTACGAGCAGTACTTC,CASSYMDRVGYEQYF
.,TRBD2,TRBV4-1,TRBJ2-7,TGCGCCAGCAGCCCCCCCGGGACTAGCGGGGTATTCTACGAGCAGTACTTC,CASSPPGTSGVFYEQYF
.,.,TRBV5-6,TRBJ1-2,TGTGCCAGCAGCGATGACAGTAGATATGGCTACACCTTC,CASSDDSRYGYTF
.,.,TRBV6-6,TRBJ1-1,TGTGCCAGCAGTTATAACCCTACGAACACTGACGCTTTCTTT,CASSYNPTNTDAFF
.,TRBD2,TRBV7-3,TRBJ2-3,TGTGCCAGCAGCCGAGCGGGGCTCGCAGATACGCAGTATTTT,CASSRAGLADTQYF
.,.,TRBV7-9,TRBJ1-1,TGTGCCAGCAGCTTATGGGACAACACTGAAGCTTTCTTT,CASSLWDNTEAFF
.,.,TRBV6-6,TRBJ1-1,TGTGCCAGCAGTTACTTGGGGACGAACACTGAAGCTTTCTTT,CASSYLGTNTEAFF
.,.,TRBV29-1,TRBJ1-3,TGCAGCGTCCCTGACAGGGGAAACACCATATATTTT,CSVPDRGNTIYF
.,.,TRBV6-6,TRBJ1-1,TGTGCCAGCATAAAGGGGATCGGAACTGAAGCTTTCTTT,CASIKGIGTEAFF
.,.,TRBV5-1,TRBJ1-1,TGCGCCAGCAGCCTGTCTAGGGGAGCCACTGAAGCTTTCTTT,CASSLSRGATEAFF
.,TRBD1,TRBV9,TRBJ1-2,TGTGCCAGCAGCACACAGGGGTTTGGCTACACCTTC,CASSTQGFGYTF
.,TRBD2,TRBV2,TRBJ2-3,TGTGCCAGCATGGGGAGGGTTTTCACAGATACGCAGTATTTT,CASMGRVFTDTQYF
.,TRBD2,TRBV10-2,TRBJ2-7,TGCGCCAGCAGTGGAGGCGGGAGGGCCTTCGAGCAGTACTTC,CASSGGGRAFEQYF